The next 13 T cell receptor beta chains were all read from a single sample in a study of cytomegalovirus exposure and HLA in healthy donors. It was with 60 Vbeta and 13 Jbeta primers that the PCR ran. TCRdb's table, derived via immunoSEQ multiplex PCR, lists solely in-frame clones and lacks some. The table records approximately 150,000 clones, 70% to 85% of them present only once. Sequenced input: PBMCs. These receptors originate from a male donor in good health and CMV-seronegative.

The chain recombines TRBV14 with TRBJ2-2; a possible D gene is TRBD1 (5 bases). The V gene lost 6 bases and the J gene lost 6 bases, with 11 bases spanning the gap. The CDR3 totals 13 residues. Germline loops: CDR1 SGHDN, CDR2 FVKESK. The CDR3 reads CASSLQVSGELFF. The CDR3 DNA sequence: TGTGCCAGCAGTCTACAGGTTTCCGGGGAGCTGTTTTTT.

CDR3 bases: TGTGCCAGCAGCGTAGATCCAGGCTCTGGAAACACCATATATTTT. Translating gives CASSVDPGSGNTIYF. The rearrangement links TRBV9 to TRBJ1-3; D gene uncertain. Germline V gives CDR1 SGDLS, CDR2 YYNGEE. The CDR3 contains 15 residues. V shed 0 bases and J shed 0 bases, with 7 bases lying between them. The full variable domain, completed using reference TRBV9 and TRBJ1-3, is DSGVTQTPKHLITATGQRVTLRCSPRSGDLSVYWYQQSLDQGLQFLIQYYNGEERAKGNILERFSAQQFPDLHSELNLSSLELGDSALYFCASSVDPGSGNTIYFGEGSWLTVV.

V is TRBV19 and J is TRBJ2-7; D is possibly TRBD2 (5 bases). Germline CDR1 is LNHDA and CDR2 is SQIVND (reference sequence). V shed 5 bases and J shed 0 bases, with 14 bases lying between them. This CDR3 spans 15 amino acids. The CDR3, as DNA: TGTGCCAGTAGTCCTCTTTTGGAGGTCTCCTACGAGCAGTACTTC. Amino acids: CASSPLLEVSYEQYF.

The chain is built from TRBV11-2 and TRBJ1-1; tentative D call: TRBD1 (5 bases). Trimming shortened V by 5 bases and J by 7 bases, and 11 bases separated the two germline ends. Germline V lookup: CDR1 SGHAT, CDR2 FQNNGV. The CDR3 runs 12 residues. The CDR3 loop is CASSRTISEAFF. DNA for the CDR3: TGTGCCAGCAGCCGGACAATCAGTGAAGCTTTCTTT.

The gene calls are TRBV11-3 and TRBJ2-5; the match to TRBD1 covers 7 bases. V trimming: 5 bases; J trimming: 5 bases; junction bases outside the gene matches: 5. This CDR3 spans 13 amino acids. CDR1 SGHNT and CDR2 YENEEA come from the germline V gene. CDR3: CASSRDREETQYF. Here the CDR3 DNA reads TGTGCCAGCAGCCGCGACAGGGAGGAGACCCAGTACTTC.

The chain has TRBV12-5 and TRBJ2-1; 7 bases map to TRBD1. With 6 bases clipped from V and 4 bases from J, the junction kept 9 bases outside the gene matches. This CDR3 has 15 amino acids. Per germline, CDR1 LGHNT and CDR2 FRNRAP. The CDR3 DNA follows: TGTGCTAGTGGACCGGGACAGCTCCAATACAATGAGCAGTTCTTC. It specifies CASGPGQLQYNEQFF.

This chain uses TRBV9 with TRBJ2-3; D is unresolved. The V end lost 0 bases, the J end lost 3 bases, and 5 bases lay between the germline ends. The CDR3 loop spans 13 amino acids. Germline values: CDR1 SGDLS, CDR2 YYNGEE. The CDR3 here is CASSVVETDTQYF. CDR3 bases: TGTGCCAGCAGCGTAGTAGAAACAGATACGCAGTATTTT.

The chain couples TRBV18 to TRBJ2-7; 11 positions match TRBD2. CDR3 length: 13 residues. Per the germline V gene, CDR1 is KGHSH and CDR2 is LQKENI. With V trimmed by 6 bases and J by 2 bases, 0 bases remained unmatched. The CDR3 region is CASSTSGTYEQYF. DNA of the CDR3: TGTGCCAGCTCGACTAGCGGGACCTACGAGCAGTACTTC.

The chain recombines TRBV4-1 with TRBJ2-5; 10 bases line up with TRBD2. This CDR3 contains 19 residues. With V trimmed by 1 base and J by 5 bases, 16 bases remained unmatched. The V gene's germline CDR1 is MGHRA and CDR2 YSYEKL. CDR3 nucleotides: TGCGCCAGCAGCCAAGGGGTACTAGCGGGGCCAAAAGGCCGGGAGACCCAGTACTTC. Its translation is CASSQGVLAGPKGRETQYF.

V gene TRBV18 combines with J gene TRBJ1-1, with D maybe TRBD1 (5 bases). CDR1 is KGHSH, CDR2 LQKENI, per germline. V shed 1 base and J shed 3 bases, with 6 bases lying between them. This CDR3 comprises 13 residues. The CDR3, as DNA: TGTGCCAGCTCACCACTACAGGACACTGAAGCTTTCTTT. Amino acid sequence: CASSPLQDTEAFF.

The chain uses TRBV7-9 and TRBJ2-1; the match to TRBD2 covers 10 bases. V lost 2 bases and J lost 9; bases outside the gene matches: 13. CDR3 size: 17 residues. CDR1 and CDR2 (germline): SEHNR, FQNEAQ (reference sequence). CDR3 nucleotides: TGTGCCAGCAGCTTAAAGGGACCAGCGGGAGGGAACGGTGAGCAGTTCTTC. This gives the protein CASSLKGPAGGNGEQFF.

The chain couples TRBV5-6 to TRBJ2-3, with 8 bases fitting TRBD1. CDR3 length equals 16 residues. V dropped 4 bases and J dropped 3; count of bases not matched to a gene: 10. CDR1 and CDR2 from the germline V gene are SGHDT and YYEEEE. The CDR3 DNA reads as TGTGCCAGCAGCAGGAGGACAGGGTGGGCTACAGATACGCAGTATTTT. Translated, it gives CASSRRTGWATDTQYF.

The table lists this clone with a count of one. This chain uses TRBV28 with TRBJ1-3; D remains unclear. The CDR3 is 14 amino acids. Germline loops: CDR1 MDHEN, CDR2 SYDVKM. V dropped 6 bases and J dropped 0 bases, with 9 bases sitting between them. DNA for the CDR3: TGTGCCAGCAGACAAGGAGGCTCTGGAAACACCATATATTTT. Translating it yields CASRQGGSGNTIYF. The whole variable domain, remainder taken from reference TRBV28 and TRBJ1-3, is DVKVTQSSRYLVKRTGEKVFLECVQDMDHENMFWYRQDPGLGLRLIYFSYDVKMKEKGDIPEGYSVSREKKERFSLILESASTNQTSMYLCASRQGGSGNTIYFGEGSWLTVV.